These 6 T cell receptor beta chains originate from one sample sequenced in a study of pediatric ulcerative colitis. The rectum was sampled with one to two pinch biopsies at colonoscopy. Libraries were prepared by immunoSEQ multiplex PCR; TCRdb keeps only in-frame clonotypes and omits some of them. The repertoire holds roughly 16,000 clones, with around 70% as singletons. Sequencing was performed on gut tissue. The receptors here all came from a girl aged 5-17 years with moderate ulcerative colitis.

This chain joins TRBV20-1 and TRBJ2-5; D gene unclear. CDR1 is DFQATT, CDR2 SNEGSKA, per germline (reference sequence). The CDR3 has 11 residues. Trimming removed 4 bases at V and 7 bases at J, with 10 bases between. CDR3 residues: CSATFTGTQYF. CDR3 bases: TGCAGTGCTACATTCACGGGGACCCAGTACTTC.

The chain carries TRBV2 and TRBJ2-2, with 8 bases aligning to TRBD2. Trimming at V came to 7 bases and at J to 13 bases, leaving 5 bases not matched to a gene. The germline V gene has CDR1 SNHLY and CDR2 FYNNEI. The CDR3 length is 11 residues. The CDR3 spells CASKQAGGLFF. In DNA form, the CDR3 reads TGTGCCAGCAAGCAGGCGGGAGGGCTGTTTTTT.

This chain joins TRBV5-1 and TRBJ2-1, with 7 bases that match TRBD1. With 0 bases clipped from V and 5 bases from J, the junction kept 8 bases outside the gene matches. Germline values: CDR1 SGHRS, CDR2 YFSETQ. The CDR3 covers 16 residues. CDR3 protein: CASSLGTGTANNEQFF. CDR3 DNA sequence: TGCGCCAGCAGCTTGGGGACCGGGACAGCTAACAATGAGCAGTTCTTC.

J is TRBJ1-1 and V is TRBV14; D remains ambiguous. Germline V lookup: CDR1 SGHDN, CDR2 FVKESK. There are 15 residues in the CDR3. Deletions cut 3 bases from V and 4 bases from J, with 15 bases between. CDR3 bases: TGTGCCAGCAGCCAGAGCATTGGGCGCGGCACTGAAGCTTTCTTT. Translated: CASSQSIGRGTEAFF.

The rearrangement uses TRBV6-5 and TRBJ2-5; 9 nucleotides match TRBD2. This CDR3 is built from 16 residues. Per germline, CDR1 MNHEY and CDR2 SVGAGI. V was pared by 0 bases and J by 5 bases, with 7 bases of the junction left unmatched. This CDR3 reads CASSYSAGGLFETQYF. DNA for the CDR3: TGTGCCAGCAGTTACTCGGCGGGGGGGCTCTTCGAGACCCAGTACTTC.

The rearrangement uses TRBV5-1 and TRBJ1-3, with D unclear. This CDR3 comprises 16 residues. Germline V gene lookup returns CDR1 SGHRS and CDR2 YFSETQ. V dropped 0 bases and J dropped 0 bases, with 10 bases sitting between them. The CDR3 sequence: CASSLVGTNSGNTIYF. CDR3 in DNA: TGCGCCAGCAGCTTGGTCGGCACTAACTCTGGAAACACCATATATTTT.